The rows below give T cell receptor beta chains drawn from one sample of a study of beta chain features in type 1 diabetes. The repertoire was sequenced with immunoSEQ multiplex PCR; TCRdb's copy has only in-frame clones and lacks some. This table holds about 260,000 clones, approximately 20% found once. The specimen was naive CD4+ T cells from blood. These receptors were obtained from a woman aged 40 to 50 with type 1 diabetes. Each CDR3 is given with its conserved first and last residue. The D gene is left open where the match is weak. The size of a clone is reported for some rows only, either as once, few or many, or as a class for expanded clones.

D gene,J gene,V gene,clone size,CDR3 DNA,CDR3 protein
.,TRBJ2-1,TRBV10-3,few,TGTGCCATCAGGAGCCAGGGGATCAATGAGCAGTTCTTC,CAIRSQGINEQFF
.,TRBJ1-6,TRBV27,few,TGTGCCAGCAGTCCGGGATCGGGGAATTCACCCCTCCACTTT,CASSPGSGNSPLHF
.,TRBJ1-1,TRBV20-1,.,TGCAGTGCTCCCGTCGACACCGAAGCTTTCTTT,CSAPVDTEAFF
TRBD2,TRBJ2-1,TRBV9,.,TGTGCCAGCAGCGTAGAACTAGCGGGGGTTACCTCCTACAATGAGCAGTTCTTC,CASSVELAGVTSYNEQFF
TRBD1,TRBJ1-1,TRBV6-5,.,TGTGCCAGCAGCCGTGGGACAGGGATTGCCACTGAAGCTTTCTTT,CASSRGTGIATEAFF
TRBD2,TRBJ2-1,TRBV7-9,few,TGTGCCAGTACTGGACTAGCGGGGCCCAATGAGCAGTTCTTC,CASTGLAGPNEQFF
.,TRBJ1-1,TRBV4-1,.,TGCGCCAGCAGCCCCTCCAGGGGTTCAGCCACTGAAGCTTTCTTT,CASSPSRGSATEAFF
.,TRBJ1-1,TRBV30,.,TGTGCCTGGATGCGGGGGCGCACTGAAGCTTTCTTT,CAWMRGRTEAFF
.,TRBJ2-4,TRBV4-3,few,TGCGCCAGCAGCCAAGCCCAACCGGGAGCCAAAAACATTCAGTACTTC,CASSQAQPGAKNIQYF
TRBD1,TRBJ1-1,TRBV29-1,few,TGCAGCGCTATCACAGGGGTGAACACTGAAGCTTTCTTT,CSAITGVNTEAFF